Listed below are T cell receptor beta chains from one sample, sequenced in a study of neurological immune-mediated disorders. Each CDR3 protein is one row after TCRdb ran MiXCR on the 5' RACE reads. The sample lists around 100,000 distinct CDR3 sequences, 10% to 14% seen once, with 3.1% in the top ten. Sequenced: PBMCs. Source of these receptors: a female donor with HTLV-1-associated myelopathy (HAM/TSP). The CDR3 runs from the conserved cysteine through the conserved F or W. A D gene is named only where the DNA matches it firmly. Part of the rows lack a size; the others show once, few, many or a class for expanded clones.

abundance | j_gene | d_gene | v_gene | CDR3nt | CDR3aa
many | TRBJ2-7 | - | TRBV5-1 | TGCGCCAGCAGCCAAGGAATTGACGAGCAGTACTTC | CASSQGIDEQYF
many | TRBJ2-3 | TRBD2 | TRBV20-1 | TGCAGTGCTAGAGGGGCGGGGGGCCCCGGGAATACGCAGTATTTT | CSARGAGGPGNTQYF
many | TRBJ2-3 | TRBD2 | TRBV20-1 | TGCAGTGCTAGACGGCCCGGTTTGGGGGGGGCGCAGTATTTT | CSARRPGLGGAQYF
many | TRBJ2-5 | - | TRBV25-1 | TGTGCCAGCAGTGACTCTCAAAGGCTGGAGACCCAGTACTTC | CASSDSQRLETQYF
many | TRBJ1-2 | TRBD1 | TRBV7-9 | TGTGCCAGCAGCTTGGGGGACAGGATAAACTATGGCTACACCTTC | CASSLGDRINYGYTF
few | TRBJ2-1 | TRBD2 | TRBV7-8 | TGTGCCAGCAGCCATGTGCGGGCGGGGGGTTACAATGAGCAGTTCTTC | CASSHVRAGGYNEQFF
many | TRBJ2-6 | - | TRBV24-1 | TGTGCCACCAGTGACCCTGGGCAGGGGGGCCCCTCTGGGGCCAACGTCCTGACTTTC | CATSDPGQGGPSGANVLTF
many | TRBJ2-3 | TRBD2 | TRBV5-1 | TGCGCCAGCAGCTTACTGGCTAGCGGGGGCACAGATACGCAGTATTTT | CASSLLASGGTDTQYF
many | TRBJ2-2 | - | TRBV5-1 | TGCGCCAGCAGCCCCCAAGGGCTCACCGGGGAGCTGTTTTTT | CASSPQGLTGELFF
- | TRBJ2-1 | - | TRBV7-9 | TGTGCCAGCAGTCCAACCGCTGAGGATGAGCAGTTCTTC | CASSPTAEDEQFF
many | TRBJ2-5 | - | TRBV5-1 | TGCGCCAGCAGCTTGTTGGGGACGCAGGAGACCCAGTACTTC | CASSLLGTQETQYF
many | TRBJ2-3 | TRBD2 | TRBV5-1 | TGCGCCAGCAGCTTGGATCCTAGCGGGGAAGTCGCAGATACGCAGTATTTT | CASSLDPSGEVADTQYF
many | TRBJ2-2 | - | TRBV29-1 | TGCAGCGTTGAAGGGGCGAGGGGGAACACCGGGGAGCTGTTTTTT | CSVEGARGNTGELFF
many | TRBJ1-5 | - | TRBV5-5 | TGTGCCAGCAGCGAGATCGAGCTTAGCAATCAGCCCCAGCATTTT | CASSEIELSNQPQHF
- | TRBJ2-7 | - | TRBV20-1 | TGCAGTGCTAGATCGGGGGAGGCCTACGAGCAGTACTTC | CSARSGEAYEQYF
many | TRBJ2-7 | - | TRBV28 | TGTGCCAGCAGTTTTAGGTACGAGCAGTACTTC | CASSFRYEQYF
medium-sized | TRBJ2-3 | TRBD2 | TRBV5-1 | TGCGCCAGCAGCTTGTCTCCGGGGGAGGGAGATACGCAGTATTTT | CASSLSPGEGDTQYF
medium-sized | TRBJ2-6 | - | TRBV9 | TGTGCCAGCAGCGTAATAATCTGGGGCGATCCTGGGGCCAACGTCCTGACTTTC | CASSVIIWGDPGANVLTF
once | TRBJ2-1 | - | TRBV7-2 | TGTGCCAGCAGCTCTTCGACTATTCCATTCGATGAGCAGTTATTC | CASSSSTIPFDEQLF
many | TRBJ1-5 | TRBD1 | TRBV7-9 | TGTGCCAGCAGCCTCGGACAGGGTTCTAGCAATCAGCCCCAGCATTTT | CASSLGQGSSNQPQHF
many | TRBJ2-3 | TRBD2 | TRBV5-1 | TGCGCCAGCAGCTTGACCCCTAGCGGGGGGAGCACAGATACGCAGTATTTT | CASSLTPSGGSTDTQYF
many | TRBJ1-2 | TRBD1 | TRBV6-5 | TGTGCCAGCAGGCAGACAGGGATGACCTATGGCTACACCTTC | CASRQTGMTYGYTF
many | TRBJ2-1 | - | TRBV12-3/TRBV12-4 | TGTGCCAGCAGTGATTGGGGGGGCGCCTACAATGAGCAGTTCTTC | CASSDWGGAYNEQFF
many | TRBJ2-3 | TRBD2 | TRBV7-2 | TGTGCCAGCAGCTTTAGCGGGGCCCCCACAGATACGCAGTATTTT | CASSFSGAPTDTQYF
many | TRBJ2-1 | TRBD2 | TRBV7-2 | TGTGCCAGCAGCTTAATAGCGGGGGGGAGGTCCCACAATGAGCAGTTCTTC | CASSLIAGGRSHNEQFF
many | TRBJ2-1 | - | TRBV29-1 | TGCAGCGTCGAAGGGGGGGCGAATGAGCAGTTCTTC | CSVEGGANEQFF
many | TRBJ1-1 | - | TRBV5-1 | TGCGCCAGCAGCAGGGCAGGCTTTATGAACACTGAAGCTTTCTTT | CASSRAGFMNTEAFF
many | TRBJ2-3 | TRBD2 | TRBV20-1 | TGCAGTGCTAGTAGACTAGCGGGGGGGCCCAGAGATACGCAGTATTTT | CSASRLAGGPRDTQYF
many | TRBJ2-7 | - | TRBV5-1 | TGCGCCAGCAGGGCTAGCTTCTCGTCCGAGCAGTACTTC | CASRASFSSEQYF
many | TRBJ2-2 | - | TRBV24-1 | TGTGCCACCAGTGAGGGCTGGAACACCGGGGAGCTGTTTTTT | CATSEGWNTGELFF
few | TRBJ2-3 | TRBD2 | TRBV27 | TGTGCCAGCACGACGGGTGGGAGGGTCACAGATACGCAGTATTTT | CASTTGGRVTDTQYF
many | TRBJ2-1 | TRBD1 | TRBV7-8 | TGTGCCAGCAGCTTAACCCCCGGGACAGAATTCAATGAGCAGTTCTTC | CASSLTPGTEFNEQFF